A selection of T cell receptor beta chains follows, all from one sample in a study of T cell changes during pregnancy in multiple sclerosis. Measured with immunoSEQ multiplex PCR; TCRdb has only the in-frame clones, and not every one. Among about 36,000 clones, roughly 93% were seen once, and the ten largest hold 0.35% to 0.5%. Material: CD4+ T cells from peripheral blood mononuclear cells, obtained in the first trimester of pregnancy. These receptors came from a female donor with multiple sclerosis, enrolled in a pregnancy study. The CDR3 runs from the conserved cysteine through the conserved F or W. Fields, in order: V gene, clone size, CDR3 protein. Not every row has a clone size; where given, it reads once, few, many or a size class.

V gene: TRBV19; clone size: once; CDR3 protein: CASSLTAFRGYTF
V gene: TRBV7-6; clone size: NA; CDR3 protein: CASSSLWRGRQNEQFF
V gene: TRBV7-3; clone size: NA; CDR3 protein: CASSPSQGPNTEAFF
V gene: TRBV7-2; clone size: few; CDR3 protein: CASSLKWGVAHSPLHF
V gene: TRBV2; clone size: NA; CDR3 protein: CASSPGGSGSRETQYF
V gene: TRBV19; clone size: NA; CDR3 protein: CASSSQGLVFGANVLTF
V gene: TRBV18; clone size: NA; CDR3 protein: CASSPKRGITDTQYF
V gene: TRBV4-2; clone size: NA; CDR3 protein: CASSQDRGGSQFF
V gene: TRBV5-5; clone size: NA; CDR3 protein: CASSIPGGGYTF
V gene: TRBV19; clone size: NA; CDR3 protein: CASSTSGGSYEQYF
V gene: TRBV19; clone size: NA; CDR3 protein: CATADRSSYNSPLHF
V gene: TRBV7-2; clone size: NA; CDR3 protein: CASSATGTEAFF
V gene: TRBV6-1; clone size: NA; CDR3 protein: CASRQDGPSGNTIYF
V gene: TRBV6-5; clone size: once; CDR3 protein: CASSYEGQGGGYTF
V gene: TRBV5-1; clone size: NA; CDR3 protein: CASSLDVASQPQHF
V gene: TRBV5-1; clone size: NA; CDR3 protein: CASSLEGHGTDTQYF
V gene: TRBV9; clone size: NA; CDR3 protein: CASSVGGDRRAPFSYEQYF
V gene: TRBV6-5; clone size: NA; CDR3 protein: CASTPQGPYNEQFF
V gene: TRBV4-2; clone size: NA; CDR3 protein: CASSPRSVESGNTIYF
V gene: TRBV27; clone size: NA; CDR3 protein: CASSLGLAGGYNEQFF
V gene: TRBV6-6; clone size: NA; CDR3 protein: CASSYSGRGPANEQYF
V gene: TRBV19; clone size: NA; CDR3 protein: CASSIGGRANNEQFF
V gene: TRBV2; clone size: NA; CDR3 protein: CASRKIGSFSMNTEAFF
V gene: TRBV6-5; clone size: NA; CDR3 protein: CASSYSMAGGSYEQYF
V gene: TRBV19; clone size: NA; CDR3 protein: CASSLIRGLSEQYF
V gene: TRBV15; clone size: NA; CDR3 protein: CATSRFGQMLNIQYF
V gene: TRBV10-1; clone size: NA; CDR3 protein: CASSGQGKGDTQYF
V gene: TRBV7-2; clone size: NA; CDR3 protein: CASSLGRQRLEAFF
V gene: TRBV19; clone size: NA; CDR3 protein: CASSIFRTGNQPQHF
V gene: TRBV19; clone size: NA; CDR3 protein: CASTYPLGGGTYNEQFF
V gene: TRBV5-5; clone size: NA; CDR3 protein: CASSRGYLNTEAFF
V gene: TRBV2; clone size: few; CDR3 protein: CASSHRRDYGYTF
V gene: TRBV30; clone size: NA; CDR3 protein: CAWTGGQSNRPEGYTF
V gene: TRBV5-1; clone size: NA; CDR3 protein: CASSPDRGRSYGYTF
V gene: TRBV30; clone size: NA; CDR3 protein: CAWSRGGPVDEQFF
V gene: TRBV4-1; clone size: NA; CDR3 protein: CASSQVGAQETQYF
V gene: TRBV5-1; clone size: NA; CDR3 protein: CASSLLQGWDYEQYF
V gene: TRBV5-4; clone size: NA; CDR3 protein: CASSWGTSGRGETQYF
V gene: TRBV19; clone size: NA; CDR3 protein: CASSLSLPGTDGGWHQPQHF
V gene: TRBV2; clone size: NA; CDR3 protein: CASSEGSGSAETQYF
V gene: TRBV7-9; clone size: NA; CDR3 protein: CASSLGTGYNEQFF
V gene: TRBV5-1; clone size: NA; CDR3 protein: CASSPGTMNTEAFF
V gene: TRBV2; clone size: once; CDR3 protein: CASSESSGYTF
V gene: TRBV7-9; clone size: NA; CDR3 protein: CASSLPPGSDVHTEAFF
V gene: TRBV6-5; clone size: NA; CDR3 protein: CASRTIQGGGTEAFF
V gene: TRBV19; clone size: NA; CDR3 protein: CASSPDSSTDTQYF
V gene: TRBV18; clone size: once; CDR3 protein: CASSPPGGYLYEQYF
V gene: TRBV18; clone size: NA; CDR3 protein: CASSPYKGLTTGELFF
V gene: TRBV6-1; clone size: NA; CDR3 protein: CASSEYGNYGYTF
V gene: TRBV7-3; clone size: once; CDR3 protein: CASSQGLAGEQYF
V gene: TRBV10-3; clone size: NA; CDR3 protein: CAIETGFTGELFF
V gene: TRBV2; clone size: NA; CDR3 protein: CASTLQGGLQETQYF